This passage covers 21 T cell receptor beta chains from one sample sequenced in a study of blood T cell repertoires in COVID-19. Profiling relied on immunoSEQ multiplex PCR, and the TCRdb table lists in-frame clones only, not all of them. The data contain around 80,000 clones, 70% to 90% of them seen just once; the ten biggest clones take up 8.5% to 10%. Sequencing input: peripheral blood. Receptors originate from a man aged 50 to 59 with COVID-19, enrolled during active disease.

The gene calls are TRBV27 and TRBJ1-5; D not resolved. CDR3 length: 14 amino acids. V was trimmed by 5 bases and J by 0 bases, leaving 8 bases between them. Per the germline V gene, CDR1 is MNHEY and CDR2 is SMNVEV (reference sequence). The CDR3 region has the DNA TGTGCCAGCAGTGCGACTAATAGCAATCAGCCCCAGCATTTT. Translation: CASSATNSNQPQHF.

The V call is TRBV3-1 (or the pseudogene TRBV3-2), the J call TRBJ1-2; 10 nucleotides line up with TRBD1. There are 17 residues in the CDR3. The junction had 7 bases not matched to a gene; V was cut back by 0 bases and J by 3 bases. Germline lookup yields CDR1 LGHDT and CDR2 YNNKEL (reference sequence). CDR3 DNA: TGTGCCAGCAGCCAAGACCTGGGACAGGGGATATACTATGGCTACACCTTC. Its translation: CASSQDLGQGIYYGYTF.

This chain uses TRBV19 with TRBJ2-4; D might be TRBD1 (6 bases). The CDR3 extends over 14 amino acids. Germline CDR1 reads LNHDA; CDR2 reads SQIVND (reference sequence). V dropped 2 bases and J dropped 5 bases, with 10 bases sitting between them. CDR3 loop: CASSILDRQNIQYF. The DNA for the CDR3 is TGTGCCAGTAGTATATTAGACAGGCAAAACATTCAGTACTTC.

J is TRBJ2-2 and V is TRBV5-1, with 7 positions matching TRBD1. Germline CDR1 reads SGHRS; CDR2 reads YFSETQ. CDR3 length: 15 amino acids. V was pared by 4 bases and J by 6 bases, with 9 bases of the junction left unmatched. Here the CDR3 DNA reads TGCGCCAGCAGCGCCACGACAGGGTACGCCGGGGAGCTGTTTTTT. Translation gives CASSATTGYAGELFF.

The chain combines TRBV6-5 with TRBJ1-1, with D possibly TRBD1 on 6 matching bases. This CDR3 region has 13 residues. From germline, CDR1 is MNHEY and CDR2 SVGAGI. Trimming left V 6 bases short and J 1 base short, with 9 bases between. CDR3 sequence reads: CASSTQGNTEAFF. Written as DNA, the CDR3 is TGTGCCAGCAGCACACAGGGGAACACTGAAGCTTTCTTT.

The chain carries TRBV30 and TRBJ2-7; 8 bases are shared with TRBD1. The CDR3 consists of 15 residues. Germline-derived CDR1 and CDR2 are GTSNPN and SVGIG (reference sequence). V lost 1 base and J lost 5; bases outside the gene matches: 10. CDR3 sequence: CAWSGTGWMRDEQYF. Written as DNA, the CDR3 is TGTGCCTGGAGTGGGACAGGGTGGATGAGAGACGAGCAGTACTTC.

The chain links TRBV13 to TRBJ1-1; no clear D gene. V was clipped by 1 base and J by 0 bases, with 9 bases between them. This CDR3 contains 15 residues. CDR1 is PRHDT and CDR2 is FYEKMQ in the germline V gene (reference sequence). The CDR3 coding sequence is TGTGCCAGCAGCTTAGCCCACACCATGAACACTGAAGCTTTCTTT. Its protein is CASSLAHTMNTEAFF.

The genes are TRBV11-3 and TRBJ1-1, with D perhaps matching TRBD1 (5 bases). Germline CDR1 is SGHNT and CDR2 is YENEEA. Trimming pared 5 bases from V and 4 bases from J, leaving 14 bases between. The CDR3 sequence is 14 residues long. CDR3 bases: TGTGCCAGCAGCGCCCAGGGTGGGGCCACTGAAGCTTTCTTT. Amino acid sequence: CASSAQGGATEAFF.

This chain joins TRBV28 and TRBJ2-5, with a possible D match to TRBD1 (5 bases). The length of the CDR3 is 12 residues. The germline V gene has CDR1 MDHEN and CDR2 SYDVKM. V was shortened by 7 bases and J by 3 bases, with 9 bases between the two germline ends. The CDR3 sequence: CASKQGKETQYF. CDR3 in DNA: TGTGCCAGCAAGCAGGGAAAAGAGACCCAGTACTTC.

CDR3 in amino acids: CSVGTSGRYEQFF. CDR3 nucleotide sequence: TGCAGCGTTGGGACTAGCGGGCGGTATGAGCAGTTCTTC. V and J are TRBV29-1 and TRBJ2-1; 11 nucleotides line up with TRBD2. The CDR3 is 13 amino acids. V was clipped by 4 bases and J by 8 bases; unmatched bases: 4. The germline V gene encodes CDR1 SQVTM and CDR2 ANQGSEA.

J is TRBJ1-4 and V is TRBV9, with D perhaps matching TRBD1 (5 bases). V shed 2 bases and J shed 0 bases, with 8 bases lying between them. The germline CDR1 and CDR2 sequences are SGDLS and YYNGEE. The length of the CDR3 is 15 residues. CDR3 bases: TGTGCCAGCAGCGTCGAGGACACAACTAATGAAAAACTGTTTTTT. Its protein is CASSVEDTTNEKLFF.

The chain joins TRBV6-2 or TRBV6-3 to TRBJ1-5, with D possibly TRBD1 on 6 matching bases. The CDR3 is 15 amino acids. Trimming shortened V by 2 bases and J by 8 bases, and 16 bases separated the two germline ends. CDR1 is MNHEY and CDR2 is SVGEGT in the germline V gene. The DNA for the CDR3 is TGTGCCAGCAGTTACGCAGGGGTCACGATCGAGCCCCAGCATTTT. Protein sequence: CASSYAGVTIEPQHF.

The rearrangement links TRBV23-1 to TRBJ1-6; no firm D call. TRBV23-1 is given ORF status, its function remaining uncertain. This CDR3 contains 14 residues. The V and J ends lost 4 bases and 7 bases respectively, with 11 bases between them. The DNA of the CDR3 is TGCGCCAGCAGTCCTAACCGGGTAAATTCACCCCTCCACTTT. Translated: CASSPNRVNSPLHF.

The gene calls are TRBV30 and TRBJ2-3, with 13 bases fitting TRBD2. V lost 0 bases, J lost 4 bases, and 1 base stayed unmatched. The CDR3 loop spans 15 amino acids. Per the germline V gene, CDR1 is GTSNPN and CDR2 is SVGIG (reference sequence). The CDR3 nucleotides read TGTGCCTGGAGTGTACTAGCGGGAGGGGCAGATACGCAGTATTTT. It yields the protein CAWSVLAGGADTQYF.

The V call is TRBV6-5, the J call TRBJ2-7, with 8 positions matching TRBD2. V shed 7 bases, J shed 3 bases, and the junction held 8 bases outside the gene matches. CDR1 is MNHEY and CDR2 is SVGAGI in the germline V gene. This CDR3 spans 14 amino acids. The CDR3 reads CASNPAGAFYEQYF. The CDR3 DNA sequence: TGTGCCAGCAACCCAGCGGGAGCCTTCTACGAGCAGTACTTC.

CDR3 in DNA: TGTGCCAGCAGTGTGACAGGGAGGAGCAATCAGCCCCAGCATTTT. It translates to CASSVTGRSNQPQHF. The chain employs TRBV7-8 and TRBJ1-5; 7 bases align to TRBD1. Trimming cost V 6 bases and J 1 base; bases outside gene matches: 6. The CDR3 is made up of 15 amino acids. CDR1 is SGHVS and CDR2 is FQNEAQ in the germline V gene.

The CDR3 DNA reads TGCGCCAGCAGCCGACAGGGAGGAGGGACTGAAGCTTTCTTT. Translated: CASSRQGGGTEAFF. The chain links TRBV5-1 to TRBJ1-1, with 7 bases identical to TRBD1. CDR3 length: 14 amino acids. The ends lost 4 bases at V and 5 bases at J; junction bases unmatched: 8. Looked up from germline, CDR1 is SGHRS and CDR2 is YFSETQ.

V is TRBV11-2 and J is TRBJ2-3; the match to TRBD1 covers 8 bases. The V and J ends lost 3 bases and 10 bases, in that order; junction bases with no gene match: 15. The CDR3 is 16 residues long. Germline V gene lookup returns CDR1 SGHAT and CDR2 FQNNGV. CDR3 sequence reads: CASSFGTGRASTAQYF. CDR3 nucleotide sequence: TGTGCCAGCAGCTTCGGGACAGGTCGGGCAAGCACGGCGCAGTATTTT.

The CDR3 is CARSLSDGAEPQHF. The CDR3 DNA reads TGTGCCAGAAGCTTATCGGACGGAGCGGAGCCCCAGCATTTT. The chain links TRBV7-5 to TRBJ1-5. TRBV7-5 has pseudogene status. The CDR3 has 14 amino acids.

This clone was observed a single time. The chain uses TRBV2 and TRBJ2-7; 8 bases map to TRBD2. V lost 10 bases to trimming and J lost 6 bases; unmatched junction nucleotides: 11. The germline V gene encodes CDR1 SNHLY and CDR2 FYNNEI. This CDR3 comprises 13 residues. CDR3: CATKREMSLEQYF. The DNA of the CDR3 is TGTGCCACCAAGCGGGAGATGAGCCTCGAGCAGTACTTC.

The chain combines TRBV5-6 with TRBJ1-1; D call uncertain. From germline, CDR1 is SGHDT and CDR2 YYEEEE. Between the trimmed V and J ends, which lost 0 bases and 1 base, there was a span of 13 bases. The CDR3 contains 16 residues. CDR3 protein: CASSLVWARPNTEAFF. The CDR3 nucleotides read TGTGCCAGCAGCTTGGTGTGGGCCAGACCGAACACTGAAGCTTTCTTT.